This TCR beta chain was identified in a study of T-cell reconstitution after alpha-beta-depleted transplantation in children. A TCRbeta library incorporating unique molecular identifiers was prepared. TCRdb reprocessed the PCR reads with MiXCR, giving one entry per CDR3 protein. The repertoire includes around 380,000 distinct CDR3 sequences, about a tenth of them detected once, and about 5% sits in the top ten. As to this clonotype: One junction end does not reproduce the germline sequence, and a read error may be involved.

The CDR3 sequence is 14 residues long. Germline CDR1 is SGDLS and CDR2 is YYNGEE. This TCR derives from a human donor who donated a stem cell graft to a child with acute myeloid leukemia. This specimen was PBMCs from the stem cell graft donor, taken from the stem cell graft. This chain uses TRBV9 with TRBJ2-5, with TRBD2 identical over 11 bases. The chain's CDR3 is CASSVGLAEETRYF. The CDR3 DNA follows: TGTGCCAGCAGCGTGGGACTAGCGGAAGAGACCCGGTACTTC.